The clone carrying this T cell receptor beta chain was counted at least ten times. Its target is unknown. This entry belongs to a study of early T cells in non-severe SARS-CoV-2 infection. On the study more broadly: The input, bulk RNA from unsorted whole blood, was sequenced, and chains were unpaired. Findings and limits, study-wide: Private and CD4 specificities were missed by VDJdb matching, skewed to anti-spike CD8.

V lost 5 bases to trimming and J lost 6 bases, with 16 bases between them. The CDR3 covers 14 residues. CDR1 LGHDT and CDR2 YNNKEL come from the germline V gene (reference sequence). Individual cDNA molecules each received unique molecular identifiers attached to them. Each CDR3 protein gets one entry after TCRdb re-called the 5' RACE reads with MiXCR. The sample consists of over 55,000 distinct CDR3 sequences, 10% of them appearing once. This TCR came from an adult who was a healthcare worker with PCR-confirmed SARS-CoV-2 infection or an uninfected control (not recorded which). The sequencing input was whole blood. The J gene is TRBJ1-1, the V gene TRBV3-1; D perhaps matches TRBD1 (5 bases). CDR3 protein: CASSFLDSPPEAFF. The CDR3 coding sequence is TGTGCCAGCAGCTTCCTCGACAGTCCCCCTGAAGCTTTCTTT.